The rows below give T cell receptor beta chains drawn from one sample of a study of blood T cell repertoires in COVID-19. Assay used: immunoSEQ multiplex PCR; TCRdb lists only in-frame clones, some missing. The sample consists of some 250,000 clones, 85% to 90% of them appearing once. The sequenced sample consisted of PBMCs or T cells enriched from blood (not recorded which). These receptors were collected from a woman in her 30s with acute COVID-19. CDR3s include the opening cysteine and the closing phenylalanine or tryptophan. The order of the fields is V gene, clone size, J gene, D gene, CDR3 DNA, CDR3 protein. A D gene is named only where the DNA matches it firmly. The listing skips clone size in some rows; elsewhere it reads once, few, many or a size class.

TRBV6-2/TRBV6-3	.	TRBJ1-4	.	TGTGCCAGCAGTAGGACAGAAAATGAAAAACTGTTTTTT	CASSRTENEKLFF
TRBV7-2	.	TRBJ2-2	TRBD2	TGTGCCAGCAGGGGACTAGCGGGGGCCGGGGAGCTGTTTTTT	CASRGLAGAGELFF
TRBV5-1	.	TRBJ1-4	.	TGCGCCAGCAGCTGGTCAGGGGTAGATGAAAAACTGTTTTTT	CASSWSGVDEKLFF
TRBV23-1	.	TRBJ2-1	.	TGCGCCAGCAGTCAATTGGGACTTCGTAATGAGCAGTTCTTC	CASSQLGLRNEQFF
TRBV30	.	TRBJ2-7	.	TGTGCCTGGAGTGAAGGCATGGGCCCAACCGGCGCTAACGAGCAGTACTTC	CAWSEGMGPTGANEQYF
TRBV7-8	.	TRBJ2-7	.	TGTGCCAGCAGCTTCGCGCGCTCCTACGAGCAGTACTTC	CASSFARSYEQYF
TRBV10-2	.	TRBJ2-7	TRBD1	TGCGCCAGCAACTCAGGGGGTCAGGCCTACGAGCAGTACTTC	CASNSGGQAYEQYF
TRBV5-4	.	TRBJ2-1	.	TGTGCCAGCAGCTTTACTCACAATGAGCAGTTCTTC	CASSFTHNEQFF
TRBV27	.	TRBJ1-2	TRBD1	TGTGCCAGCAGTGCAACCGGGACAGTCTATGGCTACACCTTC	CASSATGTVYGYTF
TRBV2	.	TRBJ1-5	TRBD1	TGTGCCAGCAGAATGACAGGGGCTTATAGCAATCAGCCCCAGCATTTT	CASRMTGAYSNQPQHF
TRBV24-1	.	TRBJ1-2	.	TGTGCCACCGCAGGATATAACCTCGATGGCTACACCTTC	CATAGYNLDGYTF
TRBV15	.	TRBJ1-2	.	TGTGCCACCAGCAGAGACCACAGGGACGGCTACACCTTC	CATSRDHRDGYTF
TRBV19	.	TRBJ2-7	.	TGTGCCACCCAAGGACAGCGAAGGGGCGAGCAGTACTTC	CATQGQRRGEQYF
TRBV18	once	TRBJ2-3	TRBD2	TGTGCCAGCTCACCGACTAGCGGGGGAGATACGCAGTATTTT	CASSPTSGGDTQYF
TRBV14	.	TRBJ1-6	TRBD1	TGTGCCAGCAGCACCCGGGACAGGGGCTATTCACCCCTCCACTTT	CASSTRDRGYSPLHF
TRBV7-2	.	TRBJ2-7	.	TGTGCCAGCAGCCCGTACCTCGGACAGACCTACGAGCAGTACTTC	CASSPYLGQTYEQYF
TRBV6-5	.	TRBJ1-6	TRBD1	TGTGCCAGCAGTCGGACAGGGGATCGATCACCCCTCCACTTT	CASSRTGDRSPLHF
TRBV27	.	TRBJ1-3	.	TGTGCCAGCAGTTTCGACAGGGGAAACACCATATATTTT	CASSFDRGNTIYF
TRBV5-1	once	TRBJ2-1	TRBD1	TGCGCCAGCAGCTTGTACCGGGACAGGGGGTTCAATGAGCAGTTCTTC	CASSLYRDRGFNEQFF
TRBV7-9	.	TRBJ2-7	.	TGTGCCAGCAGCCCTGGTTGGGGGCTTTCGTACGAGCAGTACTTC	CASSPGWGLSYEQYF
TRBV15	.	TRBJ2-1	.	TGTGCCACCAGCAGAGATCCCGGGGGGCAGGTCTCCTACAATGAGCAGTTCTTC	CATSRDPGGQVSYNEQFF
TRBV6-6	once	TRBJ1-6	TRBD1	TGTGCCAGCAGTTACTCTCCGGGACAGGGAAATTCACCCCTCCACTTT	CASSYSPGQGNSPLHF
TRBV19	.	TRBJ1-3	.	TGTGCCAGTACCCCAGGGCGGAGCGTTCGCAACACCATATATTTT	CASTPGRSVRNTIYF
TRBV4-1	once	TRBJ1-2	.	TGCGCCAGCAGCCAAAGGTCCGGGTCTGATGGCTACACCTTC	CASSQRSGSDGYTF
TRBV4-3	.	TRBJ1-2	TRBD1	TGCGCCAGCAGCCAAGAGGCGAGGACAGGGTACGGCTACACCTTC	CASSQEARTGYGYTF
TRBV5-1	.	TRBJ2-3	TRBD2	TGCGCCAGCAGCCGACTAGCGGGGGCGGGCACAGATACGCAGTATTTT	CASSRLAGAGTDTQYF
TRBV19	once	TRBJ1-5	.	TGTGCCAGTAGTATATGGCAGGGGAATCAGCCCCAGCATTTT	CASSIWQGNQPQHF
TRBV27	.	TRBJ1-4	TRBD1	TGTGCCAGCAGCTCCGGGACAGCAAATGAAAAACTGTTTTTT	CASSSGTANEKLFF
TRBV28	few	TRBJ1-2	TRBD1	TGTGCCAGCAGTTTCCACCGCGGGACAGCTAATGGCTACACCTTC	CASSFHRGTANGYTF
TRBV5-1	.	TRBJ2-3	.	TGCGCCAGCATGAGGCGGGACAGCTACACAGATACGCAGTATTTT	CASMRRDSYTDTQYF
TRBV29-1	.	TRBJ2-4	TRBD2	TGCAGCCTTGGACTAGCGGGGGGGATGGACATTCAGTACTTC	CSLGLAGGMDIQYF